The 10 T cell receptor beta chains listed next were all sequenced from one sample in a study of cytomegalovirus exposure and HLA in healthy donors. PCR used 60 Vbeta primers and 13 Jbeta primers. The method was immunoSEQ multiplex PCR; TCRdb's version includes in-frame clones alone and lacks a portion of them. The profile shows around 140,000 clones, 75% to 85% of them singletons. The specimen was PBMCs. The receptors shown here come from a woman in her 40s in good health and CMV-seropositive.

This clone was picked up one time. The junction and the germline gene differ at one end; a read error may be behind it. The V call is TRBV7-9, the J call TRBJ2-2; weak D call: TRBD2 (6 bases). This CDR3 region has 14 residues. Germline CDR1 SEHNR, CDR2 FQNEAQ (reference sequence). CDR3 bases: TGTTCCAGCAGACTAGAAGGGTACGGCGGGGAGCTGTTTTTT. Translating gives CSSRLEGYGGELFF.

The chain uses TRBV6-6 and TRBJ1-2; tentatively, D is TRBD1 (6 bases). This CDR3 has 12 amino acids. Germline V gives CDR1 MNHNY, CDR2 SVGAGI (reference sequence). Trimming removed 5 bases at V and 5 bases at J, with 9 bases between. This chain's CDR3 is CASSQGRYGYTF. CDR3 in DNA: TGTGCCAGCAGTCAGGGGAGATATGGCTACACCTTC.

Here the CDR3 reads CASGLVPASEQYF. In DNA form, the CDR3 reads TGTGCTAGTGGTTTGGTACCTGCGTCCGAGCAGTACTTC. The rearrangement joins TRBV12-5 to TRBJ2-7; D unclear. Trimming shortened V by 0 bases and J by 6 bases, and 9 bases separated the two germline ends. The CDR3 runs to 13 residues. Germline loops: CDR1 LGHNT, CDR2 FRNRAP.

CDR3 sequence (DNA): TGTGCCAGCAGCTTACGGGGGAGATTGGGCTACACCTTC. This translates into CASSLRGRLGYTF. The chain recombines TRBV7-8 with TRBJ1-2, with D tentatively TRBD1 (5 bases). The CDR3 spans 13 residues. V lost 2 bases and J lost 8, with 12 bases in between. Germline lookup yields CDR1 SGHVS and CDR2 FQNEAQ.

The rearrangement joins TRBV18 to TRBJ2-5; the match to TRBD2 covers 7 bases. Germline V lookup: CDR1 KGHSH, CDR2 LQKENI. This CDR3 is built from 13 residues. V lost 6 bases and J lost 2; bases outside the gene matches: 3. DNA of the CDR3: TGTGCCAGCTCGGGCGGGAGTCAAGAGACCCAGTACTTC. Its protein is CASSGGSQETQYF.

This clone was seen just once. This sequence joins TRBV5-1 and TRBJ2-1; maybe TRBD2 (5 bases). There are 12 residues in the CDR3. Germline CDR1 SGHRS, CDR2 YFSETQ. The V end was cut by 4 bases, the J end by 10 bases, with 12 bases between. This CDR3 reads CASSPDGGEQFF. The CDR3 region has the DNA TGCGCCAGCAGCCCGGACGGAGGCGAGCAGTTCTTC.

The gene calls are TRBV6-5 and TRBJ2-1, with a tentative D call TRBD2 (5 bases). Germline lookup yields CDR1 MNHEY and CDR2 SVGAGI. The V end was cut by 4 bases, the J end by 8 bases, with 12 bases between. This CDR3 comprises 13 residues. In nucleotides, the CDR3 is TGTGCCAGCAGTTCTCGTCCGGGGTATGAGCAGTTCTTC. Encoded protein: CASSSRPGYEQFF.

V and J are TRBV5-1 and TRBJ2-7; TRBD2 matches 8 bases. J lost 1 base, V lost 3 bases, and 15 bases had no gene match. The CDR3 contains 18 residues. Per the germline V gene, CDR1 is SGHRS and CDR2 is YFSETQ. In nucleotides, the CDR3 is TGCGCCAGCAGCTACCGTATTGGACAGCCGGGGGGGTCCTACGAGCAGTACTTC. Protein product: CASSYRIGQPGGSYEQYF.

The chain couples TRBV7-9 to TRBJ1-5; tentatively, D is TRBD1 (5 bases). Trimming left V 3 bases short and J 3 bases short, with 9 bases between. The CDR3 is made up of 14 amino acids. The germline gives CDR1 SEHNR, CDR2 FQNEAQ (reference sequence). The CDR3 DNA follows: TGTGCCAGCAGCTTGGACATCTCCAATCAGCCCCAGCATTTT. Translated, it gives CASSLDISNQPQHF.

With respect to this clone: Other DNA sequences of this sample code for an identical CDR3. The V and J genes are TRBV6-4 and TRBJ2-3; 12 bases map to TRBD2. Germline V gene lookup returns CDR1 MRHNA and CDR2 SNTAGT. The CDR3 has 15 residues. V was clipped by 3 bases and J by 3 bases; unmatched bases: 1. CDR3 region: CASSEGTSGTDTQYF. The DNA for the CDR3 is TGTGCCAGCAGTGAGGGGACTAGCGGGACAGATACGCAGTATTTT.